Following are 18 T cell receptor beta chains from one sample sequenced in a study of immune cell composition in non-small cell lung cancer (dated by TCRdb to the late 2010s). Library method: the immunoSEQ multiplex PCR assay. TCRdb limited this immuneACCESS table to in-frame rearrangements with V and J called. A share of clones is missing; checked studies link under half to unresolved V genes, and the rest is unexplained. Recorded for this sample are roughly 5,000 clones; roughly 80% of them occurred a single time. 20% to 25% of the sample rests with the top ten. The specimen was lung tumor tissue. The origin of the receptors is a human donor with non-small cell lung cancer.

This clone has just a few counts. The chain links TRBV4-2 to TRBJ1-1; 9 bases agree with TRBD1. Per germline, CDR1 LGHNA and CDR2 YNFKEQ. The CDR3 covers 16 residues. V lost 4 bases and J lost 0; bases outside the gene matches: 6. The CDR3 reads CASSRRTGDVNTEAFF. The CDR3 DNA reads TGTGCCAGCAGCCGACGGACAGGGGACGTGAACACTGAAGCTTTCTTT.

The CDR3 coding sequence is TGTGCCAGTTTACGGACAGGGGCGAGCCGGGAGCTGTTTTTT. Encoded protein: CASLRTGASRELFF. V and J are TRBV7-9 and TRBJ2-2; 9 bases match TRBD1. The CDR3 has 14 amino acids. Trimming cost V 9 bases and J 9 bases; bases outside gene matches: 11. CDR1 SEHNR and CDR2 FQNEAQ come from the germline V gene (reference sequence).

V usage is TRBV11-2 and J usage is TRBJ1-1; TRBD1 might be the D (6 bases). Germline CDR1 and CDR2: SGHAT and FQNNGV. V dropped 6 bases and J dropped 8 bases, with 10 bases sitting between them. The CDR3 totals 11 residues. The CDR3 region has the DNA TGTGCCAGCAGTTGGGGGCAGGAAGCTTTCTTT. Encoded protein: CASSWGQEAFF.

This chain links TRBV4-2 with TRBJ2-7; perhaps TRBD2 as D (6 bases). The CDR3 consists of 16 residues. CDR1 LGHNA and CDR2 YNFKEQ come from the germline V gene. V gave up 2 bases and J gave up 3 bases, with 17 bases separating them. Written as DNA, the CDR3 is TGTGCCAGCAGCCAAAAAGGAGGGGCGGGAAACTACGAGCAGTACTTC. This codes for CASSQKGGAGNYEQYF.

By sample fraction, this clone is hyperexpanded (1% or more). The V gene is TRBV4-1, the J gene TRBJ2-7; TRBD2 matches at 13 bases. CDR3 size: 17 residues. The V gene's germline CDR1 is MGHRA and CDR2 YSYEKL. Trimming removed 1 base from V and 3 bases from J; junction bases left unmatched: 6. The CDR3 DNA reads TGCGCCAGCAGCCAAGCCCCGACTAGCGGGGGGTTCTACGAGCAGTACTTC. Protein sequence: CASSQAPTSGGFYEQYF.

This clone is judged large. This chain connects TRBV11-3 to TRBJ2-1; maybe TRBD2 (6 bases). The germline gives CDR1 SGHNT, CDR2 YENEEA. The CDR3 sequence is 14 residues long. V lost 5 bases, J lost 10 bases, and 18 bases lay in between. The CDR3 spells CASSPSPTTSEQFF. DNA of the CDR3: TGTGCCAGCAGCCCAAGCCCAACTACTAGCGAGCAGTTCTTC.

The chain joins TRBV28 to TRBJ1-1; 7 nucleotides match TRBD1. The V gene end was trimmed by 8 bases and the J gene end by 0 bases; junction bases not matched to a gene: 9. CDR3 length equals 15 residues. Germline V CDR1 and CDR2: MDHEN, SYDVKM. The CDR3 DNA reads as TGTGCCAGCGTTGCACGTACAGGGGTGAACACTGAAGCTTTCTTT. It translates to CASVARTGVNTEAFF.

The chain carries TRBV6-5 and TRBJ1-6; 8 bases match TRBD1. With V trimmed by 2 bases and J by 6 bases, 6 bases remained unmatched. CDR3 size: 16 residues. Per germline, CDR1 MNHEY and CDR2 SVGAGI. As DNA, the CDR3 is TGTGCCAGCAGTTACGGACGACAGGGGCCTAATTCACCCCTCCACTTT. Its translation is CASSYGRQGPNSPLHF.

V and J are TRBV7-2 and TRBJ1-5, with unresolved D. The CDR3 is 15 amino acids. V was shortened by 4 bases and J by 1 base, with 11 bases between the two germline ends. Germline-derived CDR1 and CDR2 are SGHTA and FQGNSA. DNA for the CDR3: TGTGCCAGCAGCTGGTCCGGGTCGAGCAATCAGCCCCAGCATTTT. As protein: CASSWSGSSNQPQHF. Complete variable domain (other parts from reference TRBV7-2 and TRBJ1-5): GAGVSQSPSNKVTEKGKDVELRCDPISGHTALYWYRQSLGQGLEFLIYFQGNSAPDKSGLPSDRFSAERTGGSVSTLTIQRTQQEDSAVYLCASSWSGSSNQPQHFGDGTRLSIL.

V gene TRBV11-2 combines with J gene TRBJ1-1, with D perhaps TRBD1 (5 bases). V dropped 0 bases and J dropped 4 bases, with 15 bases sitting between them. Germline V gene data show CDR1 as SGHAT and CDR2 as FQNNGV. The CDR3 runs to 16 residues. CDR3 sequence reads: CASSLDRGGIGTEAFF. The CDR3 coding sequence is TGTGCCAGCAGCTTAGATCGGGGGGGTATAGGCACTGAAGCTTTCTTT.

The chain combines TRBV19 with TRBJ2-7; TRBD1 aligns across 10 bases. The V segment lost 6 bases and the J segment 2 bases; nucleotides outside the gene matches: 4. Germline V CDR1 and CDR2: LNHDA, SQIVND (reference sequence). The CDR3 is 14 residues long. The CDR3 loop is CASRTGTGAYEQYF. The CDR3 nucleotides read TGTGCCAGTAGAACCGGGACAGGGGCCTACGAGCAGTACTTC.

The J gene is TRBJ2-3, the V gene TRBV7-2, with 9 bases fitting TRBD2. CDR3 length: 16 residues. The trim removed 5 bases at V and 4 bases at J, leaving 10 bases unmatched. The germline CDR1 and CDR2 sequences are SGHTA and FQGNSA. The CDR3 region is CASSRDQRGVSDTQYF. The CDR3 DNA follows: TGTGCCAGCAGCAGAGATCAGCGGGGGGTTTCAGATACGCAGTATTTT.

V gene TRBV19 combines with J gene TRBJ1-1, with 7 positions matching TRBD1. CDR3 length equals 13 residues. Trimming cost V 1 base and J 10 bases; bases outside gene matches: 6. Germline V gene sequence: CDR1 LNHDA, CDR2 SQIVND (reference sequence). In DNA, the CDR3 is TGTGCCAGTAGTATAGGCCGGACAGGAACAGCTTTCTTT. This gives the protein CASSIGRTGTAFF.

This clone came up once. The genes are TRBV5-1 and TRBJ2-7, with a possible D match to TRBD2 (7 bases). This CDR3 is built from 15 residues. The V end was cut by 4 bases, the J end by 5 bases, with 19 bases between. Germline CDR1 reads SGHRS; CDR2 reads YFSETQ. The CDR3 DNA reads TGCGCCAGCAGCCAGCGGGACAACCGACGGAACGAGCAGTACTTC. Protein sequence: CASSQRDNRRNEQYF.

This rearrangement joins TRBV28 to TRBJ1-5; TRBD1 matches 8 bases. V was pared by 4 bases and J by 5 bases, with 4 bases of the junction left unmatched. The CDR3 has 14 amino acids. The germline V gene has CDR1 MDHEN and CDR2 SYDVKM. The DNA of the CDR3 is TGTGCCAGCAGTTCAGGACAGGGCTATCAGCCCCAGCATTTT. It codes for CASSSGQGYQPQHF.

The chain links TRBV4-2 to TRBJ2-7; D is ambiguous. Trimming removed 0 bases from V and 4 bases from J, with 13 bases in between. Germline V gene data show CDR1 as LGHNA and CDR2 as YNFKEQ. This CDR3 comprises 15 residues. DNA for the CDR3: TGTGCCAGCAGCCAAGATATGGGTCCGGAGTACGAGCAGTACTTC. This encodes CASSQDMGPEYEQYF.

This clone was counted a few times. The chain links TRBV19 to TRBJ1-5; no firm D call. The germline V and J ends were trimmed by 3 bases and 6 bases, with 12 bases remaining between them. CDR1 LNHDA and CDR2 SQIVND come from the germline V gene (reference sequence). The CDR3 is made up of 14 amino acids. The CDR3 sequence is CASSMVAGLQPQHF. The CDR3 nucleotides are TGTGCCAGTAGTATGGTGGCAGGACTTCAGCCCCAGCATTTT.

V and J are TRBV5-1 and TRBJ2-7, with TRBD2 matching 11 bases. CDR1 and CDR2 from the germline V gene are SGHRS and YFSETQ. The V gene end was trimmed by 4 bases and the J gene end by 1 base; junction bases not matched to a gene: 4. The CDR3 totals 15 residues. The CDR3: CASSLGLAGSYEQYF. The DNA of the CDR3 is TGCGCCAGCAGCCTCGGACTAGCGGGTTCCTACGAGCAGTACTTC. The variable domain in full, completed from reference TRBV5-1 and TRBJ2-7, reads KAGVTQTPRYLIKTRGQQVTLSCSPISGHRSVSWYQQTPGQGLQFLFEYFSETQRNKGNFPGRFSGRQFSNSRSEMNVSTLELGDSALYLCASSLGLAGSYEQYFGPGTRLTVT.